This T cell receptor beta chain came from a study of blood T cell repertoires in COVID-19 (dated by TCRdb to about 2020). Regarding the complete study: Samples from collaborators originated in the United States, Italy and Spain and spanned both the acute and convalescent phases of COVID-19. Samples came from the ongoing ImmuneRACE study (first 160 participants) plus 1,254 subjects from 6 global collaborators. The prospective study material was composed of cDNA or gDNA derived from T cells, B-cell-depleted T cells, or PBMCs. HLA class I and class II types, where available, came from metadata supplied by the sample provider rather than from assay-based typing. The dataset comprised deeply sampled blood TCRbeta repertoires from subjects exposed to, actively infected with, or recovered from COVID-19. Nearly every sample came with metadata listing a de-identified subject ID, COVID-19 status, age in years and sex. The repertoires were released in a freely available public database meant as a resource for research on the immune response to SARS-CoV-2.

Participants in the prospective study were aged roughly 18 to 89 years, lived in 20 to 30 United States geographic areas, and enrolled through a virtual design. In the prospective study, cohorts were assigned on the basis of participant-reported clinical history obtained from a screening survey and a study questionnaire. Recovered participants in ImmuneRACE Cohort 3 were defined by two consecutive negative NP/OP PCR tests, clearance by a healthcare professional, or resolution of symptoms. Mobile phlebotomists in the prospective study collected whole blood, serum and a nasopharyngeal or oropharyngeal swab from every participant. Additional blood draws and questionnaires over an approximately two-month period could optionally be provided by prospective study participants. Blood samples from the prospective study were shipped frozen or at room temperature prior to DNA extraction. Regarding this clone: Its antigen is still unknown. Within one base of it there is no much larger clone, and no base qualities were kept.

The full study reports these points: How much clinical and demographic metadata was included differed by source and by participant, and the metadata was provided uncurated.

V trim: 7 bases; J trim: 2 bases; unmatched bases: 8. The germline V gene (reference sequence) yields LNHDA for CDR1 and SQIVND for CDR2. The CDR3 spans 15 residues, from the cysteine through the phenylalanine. Solely the CDR3 DNA is kept, with 45 bases framed from the first base. TCRbeta CDR3 regions were amplified from genomic DNA by means of the immunoSEQ Assay, a bias-controlled multiplex PCR. The source study handled its data this way. Nucleated cell counts per sample were estimated from amplification of reference gene primers within the assay. To quantify the absolute abundance of each unique TCRbeta CDR3 rearrangement, sequence reads were collapsed and filtered. For each sample, productive Simpson clonality was calculated as the square root of Simpson's diversity index over productive rearrangements. The clones in this table, taken by TCRdb from immuneACCESS, are in-frame only. Not every clone is retained; where verified, under half of the shortfall comes from an unresolved V gene, and the cause of the rest is unknown. V, J and clone size were drawn from that table, and D and trimming were deduced from the DNA. Counted in this sample were 200,000 to 300,000 clones; more than 85% of them appeared once. The ten largest account for 4.1% of the sample.

The receptor chain draws on TRBV19 and TRBJ2-1; 7 middle bases align to TRBD1. This receptor was identified in a woman aged 25 to 45 who had recovered from COVID-19. Sequencing was done on a sample of PBMCs or T cells enriched from blood (not recorded which). The CDR3 protein: CASTLGQVPYNEQFF. The DNA sequence is as follows: TGTGCCAGTACCCTCGGACAGGTCCCCTACAATGAGCAGTTCTTC.